The 5 T cell receptor beta chains given below trace back to one sample, sequenced in a study of graft-versus-host responses after intestinal transplantation. Only in-frame clones appear in the TCRdb table, and some are missing; sequencing was by immunoSEQ multiplex PCR. The sample lists about 120,000 clones, roughly 95% occurring once. The antigens for these receptors are not known. The starting material was unstimulated CD8+ T cells sorted from spleen or lymph node cells, obtained before intestinal transplant. The receptors stem from a human donor who received an intestinal transplant.

The V and J genes are TRBV7-9 and TRBJ1-3; no firm D call. CDR3 length: 12 amino acids. The V end lost 4 bases, the J end lost 4 bases, and 5 bases lay between the germline ends. CDR1 and CDR2 from the germline V gene are SEHNR and FQNEAQ (reference sequence). The DNA of the CDR3 is TGTGCCAGCAGCTCGTTCGGAAACACCATATATTTT. It yields the protein CASSSFGNTIYF.

This rearrangement joins TRBV2 to TRBJ2-7, with D possibly being TRBD1 or TRBD2 (6 bases each). Germline assignment: CDR1 SNHLY and CDR2 FYNNEI. The CDR3 is made up of 17 amino acids. V lost 1 base and J lost 2, with 18 bases in between. The CDR3 loop is CASSEVHGGRKPYEQYF. In DNA, the CDR3 is TGTGCCAGCAGTGAAGTCCACGGGGGCCGTAAACCCTACGAGCAGTACTTC. The entire variable domain, with the rest obtained from reference TRBV2 and TRBJ2-7, is as follows: EPEVTQTPSHQVTQMGQEVILRCVPISNHLYFYWYRQILGQKVEFLVSFYNNEISEKSEIFDDQFSVERPDGSNFTLKIRSTKLEDSAMYFCASSEVHGGRKPYEQYFGPGTRLTVT.

The V call is TRBV27, the J call TRBJ2-5, with 14 bases that match TRBD2. CDR3 length: 15 residues. CDR1 and CDR2 (germline): MNHEY, SMNVEV (reference sequence). The junction had 4 bases not matched to a gene; V was cut back by 5 bases and J by 5 bases. CDR3 sequence: CASSPRLAGGETQYF. CDR3 DNA sequence: TGTGCCAGCAGTCCCCGACTAGCGGGAGGGGAGACCCAGTACTTC.

The table lists this clone with a count of one. The chain links TRBV5-3 to TRBJ2-2; possibly TRBD1 for D (6 bases). TRBV5-3 is assigned to the ORF class and has an uncertain function. This CDR3 region has 15 residues. V lost 3 bases and J 5 bases, leaving 14 bases between the germline ends. The CDR3 DNA follows: TGTGCCAGAAGCTCCGACAGGTGGGGAACCGGGGAGCTGTTTTTT. It translates to CARSSDRWGTGELFF.

This chain uses TRBV10-2 with TRBJ1-1; D is unclear. Trimming pared 0 bases from V and 2 bases from J, leaving 7 bases between. The germline CDR1 and CDR2 sequences are WSHSY and SAAADI. This CDR3 is 14 amino acids long. The CDR3 loop is CASSESNGNTEAFF. The CDR3 DNA reads as TGCGCCAGCAGTGAGTCGAATGGAAACACTGAAGCTTTCTTT.